The rows below give T cell receptor beta chains drawn from one sample of a study of T cells in Graves' hyperthyroidism and ophthalmopathy. TCRdb reprocessed the multiplex PCR reads with MiXCR, giving one entry per CDR3 protein. This sample has hundreds of thousands of distinct CDR3 sequences, with approximately 14% found just once. The sequenced sample was blood. The receptor source for this set is a woman aged 40-49 years with Graves' ophthalmopathy. CDR3s include the opening cysteine and the closing phenylalanine or tryptophan. The D gene is left open where the match is weak. Expanded clones get a size class; other rows say once, few or many, or leave the size out.

V	size	J	D	CDR3	DNA
TRBV20-1	.	TRBJ2-2	TRBD2	CSARDRGASGRSSRPTGELFF	TGCAGTGCTAGAGATAGAGGGGCTAGCGGGAGATCAAGTCGACCCACCGGGGAGCTGTTTTTT
TRBV27	.	TRBJ2-7	TRBD2	CASSLESGRVDEQYF	TGTGCCAGCAGTTTAGAGAGCGGGAGGGTTGACGAGCAGTACTTC
TRBV4-1	many	TRBJ2-7	.	CASSSQAEGANYEQYF	TGCGCCAGCAGCAGCCAAGCGGAGGGGGCTAACTACGAGCAGTACTTC
TRBV5-1	.	TRBJ2-2	TRBD1	CASSLSGQGSTGELFF	TGCGCCAGCAGCTTGTCGGGACAGGGGAGCACCGGGGAGCTGTTTTTT
TRBV24-1	many	TRBJ2-2	.	CATSDFKQGTGELFF	TGTGCCACCAGTGATTTTAAACAGGGCACCGGGGAGCTGTTTTTT
TRBV4-1	.	TRBJ1-1	TRBD1	CASSPRDRERNTEAFF	TGCGCCAGCAGCCCTCGGGACAGGGAACGAAACACTGAAGCTTTCTTT
TRBV4-3	.	TRBJ1-5	TRBD1	CASSQDGQANQPQHF	TGCGCCAGCAGCCAAGACGGACAGGCCAATCAGCCCCAGCATTTT
TRBV5-1	.	TRBJ1-1	TRBD1	CASSEIYRGSNTEAFF	TGCGCCAGCAGCGAGATCTACAGGGGCTCTAACACTGAAGCTTTCTTT
TRBV24-1	many	TRBJ2-7	TRBD2	CATSDSQGGDEQYF	TGTGCCACCAGTGATTCCCAGGGAGGGGACGAGCAGTACTTC
TRBV9	.	TRBJ1-1	.	CASSPQWGVSEAFF	TGTGCCAGCAGCCCCCAATGGGGGGTCTCTGAAGCTTTCTTT
TRBV6-5	.	TRBJ2-7	.	CASSFPGRYEQYF	TGTGCCAGCAGTTTCCCCGGGCGCTACGAGCAGTACTTC
TRBV4-2	few	TRBJ1-2	TRBD1	CASSQDPTGGQGYTF	TGTGCCAGCAGCCAAGACCCGACAGGGGGCCAGGGCTACACCTTC
TRBV6-6	.	TRBJ2-7	.	CASSRQAGEQYF	TGTGCCAGCAGTCGACAGGCAGGAGAGCAGTACTTC
TRBV24-1	.	TRBJ1-2	TRBD1	CATSDTGTENYGYTF	TGTGCCACCAGTGACACCGGGACAGAAAACTATGGCTACACCTTC
TRBV30	.	TRBJ1-1	TRBD1	CAWSRGGKTEAFF	TGTGCCTGGAGCAGGGGGGGAAAAACTGAAGCTTTCTTT
TRBV4-2	.	TRBJ2-2	TRBD2	CASSRGLAGDPTVAGELFF	TGTGCCAGCAGCAGGGGACTAGCGGGAGACCCGACGGTCGCCGGGGAGCTGTTTTTT
TRBV20-1	.	TRBJ1-5	.	CSASKLASGHQHF	TGCAGTGCTAGTAAACTAGCGTCCGGCCACCAGCATTTT
TRBV6-1	few	TRBJ2-5	.	CASSPRGSRQETQYF	TGTGCCAGCAGCCCCCGGGGGAGCCGACAAGAGACCCAGTACTTC
TRBV20-1	.	TRBJ1-1	.	CSAGGGGNTEAFF	TGCAGTGCCGGGGGAGGGGGGAACACTGAAGCTTTCTTT
TRBV4-1	.	TRBJ2-5	TRBD2	CASSQGLAGALETQYF	TGCGCCAGCAGCCAAGGACTAGCGGGAGCACTGGAGACCCAGTACTTC
TRBV19	many	TRBJ1-2	.	CASSIVTGARGYTF	TGTGCCAGTAGTATAGTAACCGGGGCGAGAGGCTACACCTTC
TRBV6-1	many	TRBJ1-5	TRBD1	CASSRATGEQPQHF	TGTGCCAGCAGTCGCGCGACAGGGGAACAGCCCCAGCATTTT
TRBV7-2	many	TRBJ2-7	.	CASSPDPHEQYF	TGTGCCAGCAGCCCGGACCCCCACGAGCAGTACTTC
TRBV19	.	TRBJ2-6	.	CASLPTEFSGANVLTF	TGTGCCAGTCTACCAACAGAGTTTTCTGGGGCCAACGTCCTGACTTTC
TRBV12-3/TRBV12-4	many	TRBJ1-5	TRBD1	CASRGQGHQPQHF	TGTGCCAGCAGGGGACAGGGCCATCAGCCCCAGCATTTT
TRBV27	few	TRBJ2-7	TRBD2	CASSLTSGRTYEQYF	TGTGCCAGCAGTCTGACTAGCGGGAGAACCTACGAGCAGTACTTC